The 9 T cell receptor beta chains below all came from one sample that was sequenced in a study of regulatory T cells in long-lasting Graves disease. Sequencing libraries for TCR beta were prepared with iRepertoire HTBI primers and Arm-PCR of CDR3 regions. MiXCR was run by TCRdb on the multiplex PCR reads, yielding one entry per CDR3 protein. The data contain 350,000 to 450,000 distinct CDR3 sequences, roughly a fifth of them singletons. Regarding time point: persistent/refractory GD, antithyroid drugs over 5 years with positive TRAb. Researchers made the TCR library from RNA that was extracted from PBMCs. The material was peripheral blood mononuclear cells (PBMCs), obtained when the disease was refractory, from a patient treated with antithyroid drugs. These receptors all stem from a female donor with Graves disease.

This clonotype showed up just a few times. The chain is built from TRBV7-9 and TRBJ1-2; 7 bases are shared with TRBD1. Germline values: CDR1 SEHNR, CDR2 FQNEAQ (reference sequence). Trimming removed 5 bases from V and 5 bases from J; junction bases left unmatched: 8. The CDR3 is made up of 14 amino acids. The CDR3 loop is CASSLGQEEYGYTF. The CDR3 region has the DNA TGTGCCAGCAGCCTTGGACAGGAAGAATATGGCTACACCTTC.

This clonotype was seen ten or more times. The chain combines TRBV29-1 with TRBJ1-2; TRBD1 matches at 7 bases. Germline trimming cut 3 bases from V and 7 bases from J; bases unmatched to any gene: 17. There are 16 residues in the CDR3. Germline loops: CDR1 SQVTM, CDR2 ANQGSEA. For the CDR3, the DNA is TGCAGCGTTGACCAACTGCGACAGGGTCTCTTAGGTGGCTACACCTTC. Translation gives CSVDQLRQGLLGGYTF. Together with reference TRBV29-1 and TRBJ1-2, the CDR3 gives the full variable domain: SAVISQKPSRDICQRGTSLTIQCQVDSQVTMMFWYRQQPGQSLTLIATANQGSEATYESGFVIDKFPISRPNLTFSTLTVSNMSPEDSSIYLCSVDQLRQGLLGGYTFGSGTRLTVV.

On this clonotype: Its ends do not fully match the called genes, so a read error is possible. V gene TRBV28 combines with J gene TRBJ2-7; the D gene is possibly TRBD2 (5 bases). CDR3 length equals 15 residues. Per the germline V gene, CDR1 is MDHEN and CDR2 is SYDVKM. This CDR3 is CASSQDPSGLWEQYF. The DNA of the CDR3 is TGCGCCAGCAGCCAAGATCCCAGCGGTCTTTGGGAGCAGTACTTC.

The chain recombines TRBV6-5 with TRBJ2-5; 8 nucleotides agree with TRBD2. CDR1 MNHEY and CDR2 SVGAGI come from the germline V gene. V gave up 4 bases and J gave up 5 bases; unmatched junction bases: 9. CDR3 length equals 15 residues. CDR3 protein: CASSSQGLVRETQYF. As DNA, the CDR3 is TGTGCCAGCAGTTCTCAGGGACTAGTGCGGGAGACCCAGTACTTC.

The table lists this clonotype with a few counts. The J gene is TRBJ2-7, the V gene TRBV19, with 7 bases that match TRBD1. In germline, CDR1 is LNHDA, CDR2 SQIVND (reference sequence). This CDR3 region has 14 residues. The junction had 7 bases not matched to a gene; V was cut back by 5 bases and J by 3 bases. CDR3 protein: CASSPETGSYEQYF. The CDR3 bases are TGTGCCAGTAGTCCGGAGACAGGGAGCTACGAGCAGTACTTC.

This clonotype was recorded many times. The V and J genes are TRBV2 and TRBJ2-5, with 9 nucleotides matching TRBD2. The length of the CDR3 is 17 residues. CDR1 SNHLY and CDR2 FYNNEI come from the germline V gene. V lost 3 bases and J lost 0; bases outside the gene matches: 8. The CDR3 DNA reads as TGTGCCAGCAGTGAGGGGGTAGCGGGAGAGTACCAAGAGACCCAGTACTTC. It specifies CASSEGVAGEYQETQYF. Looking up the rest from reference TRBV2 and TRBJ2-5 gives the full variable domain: EPEVTQTPSHQVTQMGQEVILRCVPISNHLYFYWYRQILGQKVEFLVSFYNNEISEKSEIFDDQFSVERPDGSNFTLKIRSTKLEDSAMYFCASSEGVAGEYQETQYFGPGTRLLVL.

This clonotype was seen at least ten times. The CDR3 is CASRTGANTGELFF. The CDR3 DNA reads TGTGCCAGCAGAACAGGGGCCAACACCGGGGAGCTGTTTTTT. V usage is TRBV2 and J usage is TRBJ2-2, with 7 bases fitting TRBD1. The germline gives CDR1 SNHLY, CDR2 FYNNEI. The CDR3 is 14 amino acids. V shed 6 bases and J 2 bases; nucleotides not matched to a gene: 3.

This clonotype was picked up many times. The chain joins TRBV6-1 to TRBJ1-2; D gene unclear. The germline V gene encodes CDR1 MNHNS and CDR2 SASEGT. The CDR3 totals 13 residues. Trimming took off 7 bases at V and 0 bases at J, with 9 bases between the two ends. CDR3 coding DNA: TGTGCCAGCACCGAGTCCACTAACTATGGCTACACCTTC. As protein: CASTESTNYGYTF.

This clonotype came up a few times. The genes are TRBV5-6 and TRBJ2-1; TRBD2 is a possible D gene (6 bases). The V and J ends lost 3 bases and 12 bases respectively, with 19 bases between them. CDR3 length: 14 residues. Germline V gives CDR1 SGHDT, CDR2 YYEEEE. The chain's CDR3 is CASSSVILPGLQFF. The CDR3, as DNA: TGTGCCAGCAGCTCGGTGATACTACCGGGACTGCAGTTCTTC. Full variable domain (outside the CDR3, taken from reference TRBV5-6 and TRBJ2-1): DAGVTQSPTHLIKTRGQQVTLRCSPKSGHDTVSWYQQALGQGPQFIFQYYEEEERQRGNFPDRFSGHQFPNYSSELNVNALLLGDSALYLCASSSVILPGLQFFGPGTRLTVL.